The sequence of this T cell receptor (beta chain) was determined in a study of patients and donors after allogeneic stem cell transplantation. This clonotype was counted between two and nine times. CDR1 is MDHEN and CDR2 is SYDVKM in the germline V gene. The CDR3 is 15 amino acids. V dropped 3 bases and J dropped 7 bases, with 16 bases sitting between them. Via MiXCR, TCRdb re-called the RT-PCR reads, giving one row per CDR3 protein. The data contain a few hundred thousand distinct CDR3 sequences, about 37% of them singletons. The receptor's source is a human donor who was either an allogeneic HSCT recipient or a stem cell or donor lymphocyte infusion donor (not recorded which). It is not recorded whose cells these are; they may come from a transplant donor. The sequenced material came from blood, either unsorted or a sorted T cell fraction (not recorded which). The rearrangement uses TRBV28 and TRBJ1-5, with a tentative D call TRBD1 (5 bases). The DNA of the CDR3 is TGTGCCAGCAGTTTGCTCGGGGTAAGGGACCAGCCCCAGCATTTT. Amino acid sequence: CASSLLGVRDQPQHF.